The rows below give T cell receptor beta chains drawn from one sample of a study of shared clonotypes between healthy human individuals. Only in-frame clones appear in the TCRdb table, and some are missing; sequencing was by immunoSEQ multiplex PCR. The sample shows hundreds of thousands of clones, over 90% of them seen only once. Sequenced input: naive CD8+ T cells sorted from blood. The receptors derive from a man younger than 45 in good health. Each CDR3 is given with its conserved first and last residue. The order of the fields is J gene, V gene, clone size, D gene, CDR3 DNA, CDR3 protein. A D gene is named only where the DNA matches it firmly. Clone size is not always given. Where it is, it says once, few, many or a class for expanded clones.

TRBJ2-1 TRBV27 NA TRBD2 TGTGCCAGCGGGACTAGCGGATCCAATGAGCAGTTCTTC CASGTSGSNEQFF
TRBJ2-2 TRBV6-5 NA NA TGTGCCAGCAGTTACTCCATAGTTAAGGACACCGGGGAGCTGTTTTTT CASSYSIVKDTGELFF
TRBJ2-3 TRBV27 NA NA TGTGCCAGCAGTCCCCCCCCCGTTCGGGACATCACAGATACGCAGTATTTT CASSPPPVRDITDTQYF
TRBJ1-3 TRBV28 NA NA TGTGCCAGCAGTTCGGTCGAGAATGACCTCTCTGGAAACACCATATATTTT CASSSVENDLSGNTIYF
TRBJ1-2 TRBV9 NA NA TGTGCCAGCAGCGTAGTGGACAGCAGAGAAAACTATGGCTACACCTTC CASSVVDSRENYGYTF
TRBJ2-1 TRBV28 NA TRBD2 TGTGCCAGCGGTCTAGCGGGGGAGAATGAGCAGTTCTTC CASGLAGENEQFF
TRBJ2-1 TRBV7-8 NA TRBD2 TGTGCCAGCAGCGCAAACCCACTAGCGGGAGGGCTCGGTGAGCAGTTCTTC CASSANPLAGGLGEQFF
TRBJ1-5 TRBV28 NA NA TGTGCCAGCAGCCTGACAGATCAGCCCCAGCATTTT CASSLTDQPQHF
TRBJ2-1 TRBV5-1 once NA TGCGCCAGCAGCCAGGAGAGCTACAATGAGCAGTTCTTC CASSQESYNEQFF
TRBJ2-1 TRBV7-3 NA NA TGTGCCAGCAGCTTATCTGGGGGCAGCTCCTACAATGAGCAGTTCTTC CASSLSGGSSYNEQFF
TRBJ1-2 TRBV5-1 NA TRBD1 TGCGCCAGCAGCTTTTCGAGGGACAGGGGGCGCATAGGTAGCTATGGCTACACCTTC CASSFSRDRGRIGSYGYTF
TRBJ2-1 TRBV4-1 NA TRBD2 TGCGCCAGCAGCCAAGATGAAAGCGGGAGTTACTCTGGGAATGAGCAGTTCTTC CASSQDESGSYSGNEQFF
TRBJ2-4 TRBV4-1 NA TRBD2 TGCGCCAGCAGCCAAATACTAGCGGGAGAAACAAAAAACATTCAGTACTTC CASSQILAGETKNIQYF
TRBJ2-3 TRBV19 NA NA TGTGCCAGTAGTGGGCAGGGGTTCAGCACAGATACGCAGTATTTT CASSGQGFSTDTQYF
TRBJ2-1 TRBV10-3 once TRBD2 TGTGCCATCAGTGTCGGGACTAGCGGGATTAATGAGCAGTTCTTC CAISVGTSGINEQFF
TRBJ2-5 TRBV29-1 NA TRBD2 TGCAGCGTTCCCCCTGGACTAGCGGAAGAGACCCAGTACTTC CSVPPGLAEETQYF
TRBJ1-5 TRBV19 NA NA TGTGCCAGTAGTATGCTCGGGAGAGCGGGCAATCAGCCCCAGCATTTT CASSMLGRAGNQPQHF
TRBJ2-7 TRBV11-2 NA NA TGTGCCAGCAGCTTGGGCTCCTACGAGCAGTACTTC CASSLGSYEQYF
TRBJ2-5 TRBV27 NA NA TGTGCCAGCAGTGGGGACTGGGCGGAGACCCAGTACTTC CASSGDWAETQYF
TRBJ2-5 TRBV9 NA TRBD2 TGTGCCAGCAGCATACCTTCTAGCGGCCAAGAGACCCAGTACTTC CASSIPSSGQETQYF
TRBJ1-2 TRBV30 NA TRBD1 TGTGCCTGGAGTGTAAAGTCGGACAGGCTCTATGGCTACACCTTC CAWSVKSDRLYGYTF
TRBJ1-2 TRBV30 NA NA TGTGCCTGGAGTGTACGGGCGGGGACCAACTATGGCTACACCTTC CAWSVRAGTNYGYTF
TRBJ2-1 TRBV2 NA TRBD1 TGTGCCAGCAGCGATCCCGGGACAGGGGAGGAGAATGAGCAGTTCTTC CASSDPGTGEENEQFF
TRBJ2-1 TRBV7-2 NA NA TGTGCCAGCAGCCCCGACGACCGGTACTACAATGAGCAGTTCTTC CASSPDDRYYNEQFF
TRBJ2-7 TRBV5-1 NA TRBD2 TGCGCCAGCAGGGAAAGCGGGAGCACTTCCTACGAGCAGTACTTC CASRESGSTSYEQYF
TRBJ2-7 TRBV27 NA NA TGTGCCAGCGGGGCCGGGACGGATTACGAGCAGTACTTC CASGAGTDYEQYF
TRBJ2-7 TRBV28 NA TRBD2 TGTGCCAGCAGTTTAGGACTAGTCAGCTCCTACGAGCAGTACTTC CASSLGLVSSYEQYF
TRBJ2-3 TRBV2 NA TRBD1 TGTGCCAGTCGGGACAGTTACACAGATACGCAGTATTTT CASRDSYTDTQYF
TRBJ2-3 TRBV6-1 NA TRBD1 TGTGCCAGCAGTGAATGGACAGGTAGCACAGATACGCAGTATTTT CASSEWTGSTDTQYF
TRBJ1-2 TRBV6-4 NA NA TGTGCCAGCAGTGACCGTCATTTTGACTATGGCTACACCTTC CASSDRHFDYGYTF
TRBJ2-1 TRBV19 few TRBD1 TGTGCCAGTAGTATTCAGGGGGCGACCCTCTACAATGAGCAGTTCTTC CASSIQGATLYNEQFF
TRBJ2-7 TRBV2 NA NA TGTGCCAGCACGGGACGGTCCTACGAGCAGTACTTC CASTGRSYEQYF
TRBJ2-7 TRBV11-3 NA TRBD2 TGTGCCAGCAGCATGACTAGCGCCCAGGACGAGCAGTACTTC CASSMTSAQDEQYF
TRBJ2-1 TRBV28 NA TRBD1 TGTGCCAGCTCTCTTGAGGGGGCACATGACAATGAGCAGTTCTTC CASSLEGAHDNEQFF
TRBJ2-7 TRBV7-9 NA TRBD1 TGTGCCAGCAGCCCACCGACAGGGATCCACGAGCAGTACTTC CASSPPTGIHEQYF
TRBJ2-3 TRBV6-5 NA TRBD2 TGTGCCAGCAGCCCCCTGGCGGGAGGGGGAGATACGCAGTATTTT CASSPLAGGGDTQYF
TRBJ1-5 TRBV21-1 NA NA TGTGCCAGCAGCAAAGGGAGGAGGGGAGGTCAGCCCCAGCATTTT CASSKGRRGGQPQHF
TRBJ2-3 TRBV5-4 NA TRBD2 TGTGCCAGCAGCGGAGGAACTAGCGGGAGGGCAGATACGCAGTATTTT CASSGGTSGRADTQYF
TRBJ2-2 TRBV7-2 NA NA TGTGCCAGCAGCTTCAGGACCGGGGAGCTGTTTTTT CASSFRTGELFF
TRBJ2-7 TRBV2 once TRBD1 TGTGCCAGCAGTGAAGTAAGACAGGGGGCGGAAGAGCAGTACTTC CASSEVRQGAEEQYF
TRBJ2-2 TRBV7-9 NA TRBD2 TGTGCCAGCAGCTTCCGAGGGAGGGCCGTCTACACCGGGGAGCTGTTTTTT CASSFRGRAVYTGELFF
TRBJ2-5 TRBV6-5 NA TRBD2 TGTGCCAGCAGTTACTCGACTAGCGGCAAAGAGACCCAGTACTTC CASSYSTSGKETQYF
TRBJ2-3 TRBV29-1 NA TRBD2 TGCAGCGTTGTAGCGGGGGCAGCGAATACGCAGTATTTT CSVVAGAANTQYF
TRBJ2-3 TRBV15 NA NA TGTGCCACCGTAAACCCACCCGCAGATACGCAGTATTTT CATVNPPADTQYF
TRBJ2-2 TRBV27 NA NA TGTGCCAGCAGTAGCGTATCGAACACCGGGGAGCTGTTTTTT CASSSVSNTGELFF
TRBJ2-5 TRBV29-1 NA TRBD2 TGCAGCGTCGGGGGATTACTGACTAGCGGGACGAAGAGGGTGGAGACCCAGTACTTC CSVGGLLTSGTKRVETQYF
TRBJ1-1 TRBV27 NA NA TGTGCCAGCAGACCCCTCGATACACCGAATGAAGCTTTCTTT CASRPLDTPNEAFF
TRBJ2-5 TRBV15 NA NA TGTGCCACCAGCTTGGACACAAAAGAGACCCAGTACTTC CATSLDTKETQYF
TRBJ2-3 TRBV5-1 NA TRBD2 TGCGCCAGCAGCTCCCCCGGAGCGGGAAGCACAGATACGCAGTATTTT CASSSPGAGSTDTQYF
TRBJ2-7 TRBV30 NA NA TGTGCCTGGAGGGGGGCCTCCTACGAGCAGTACTTC CAWRGASYEQYF
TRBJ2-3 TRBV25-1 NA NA TGTGCCAGCAGTCCCTGGGGGGAAGATACGCAGTATTTT CASSPWGEDTQYF
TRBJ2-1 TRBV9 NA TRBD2 TGTGCCAGCAGCGTGCTAGCGGCGTCCTACAATGAGCAGTTCTTC CASSVLAASYNEQFF
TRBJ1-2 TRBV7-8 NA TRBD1 TGTGCCAGCAGCTCCCGGACAGGGACACGTGGCTACACCTTC CASSSRTGTRGYTF